This T cell receptor (beta chain) was identified during a study of tissue T cells after allogeneic stem cell transplantation. Some clones are missing from TCRdb's copy, which holds only in-frame ones; the method was immunoSEQ multiplex PCR. Seen here are 980 or so clones, more than 65% observed once, and the top ten hold 16%. As for this clone: What it recognizes is unknown.

Trimming took off 5 bases at V and 0 bases at J, with 10 bases between the two ends. Germline assignment: CDR1 SEHNR and CDR2 FQNEAQ (reference sequence). The CDR3 has 14 residues. Study-level results: Within patients, tissue anatomy strongly shaped TCR repertoire composition.

The clonotype originates from a female patient aged 35-70 years with steroid-refractory graft-versus-host disease after an allogeneic stem cell transplant. These T cells may partly come from the graft donor. The sequencing used esophageal tissue, collected at autopsy. The rearrangement joins TRBV7-9 to TRBJ1-2; TRBD1 is a possible D gene (5 bases). The CDR3 region has the DNA TGTGCCAGCAGCGAGGGGAGGCCTAACTATGGCTACACCTTC. It encodes CASSEGRPNYGYTF.